The sequence of this T cell receptor beta chain was determined in a study of T cells in Graves' hyperthyroidism and ophthalmopathy. Study findings and constraints: In the blood, most expanded thyroid clonotypes above 0.001 appeared as well.

RNA transcripts served as the template for amplifying TCR beta CDR3 regions. A set of HTBI primers served as the primers for a first-round RT-PCR of the TCR CDR3. TCRdb independently ran MiXCR on the multiplex PCR reads; one entry per CDR3 protein. The data show hundreds of thousands of distinct CDR3 sequences, around 15% seen once. A few counts support this clonotype. Antigen unknown. The junction departs from the called germline gene at one end, perhaps through a read error. CDR3 size: 13 residues. CDR1 and CDR2 (germline): MNHEY, SVGAGI. Lactation, pregnancy, other autoimmune disease or uncontrolled infection excluded patients.

The TCR sequence derives from a woman aged 50 to 65 with Graves' ophthalmopathy. V and J are TRBV6-5 and TRBJ1-1; D call uncertain. Sequencing input: blood. As DNA, the CDR3 is TGTGCCAGCAGTTACGGTCACCGGGCTGAGTTACTCTTT. Protein: CASSYGHRAELLF.